This TCR beta chain emerged from a study of persistence of HIV-infected CD4 T cells. Sequencing used immunoSEQ version 4 in survey mode. TCRdb's table, derived via immunoSEQ multiplex PCR, lists solely in-frame clones and lacks some. Of some 40,000 clones listed, roughly 92% are singletons. Details on this clone: Its antigen is currently unknown.

Trimming stripped 0 bases from V and 5 bases from J, with 12 bases between. The germline CDR1 and CDR2 sequences are MNHEY and SVGAGI. The CDR3 is 15 residues long. This nonspecific control used anti-CD3/anti-CD28 bead stimulation of CD4+ T cells. Sorting selected CD4+ T cells upregulating both CD40 ligand and CD69. Donors had CD4+ T cell counts above 400 cells/uL and were CMV-seropositive. General observations from the study: Rare CMV-responding cells carrying HIV-1 proviruses were not analyzed separately for TCR.

The sequencing used CD4+ T cells sorted from PBMCs after 18-hour stimulation, collected from a patient who received antiretroviral therapy. This sequence was found in an adult man with HIV who was CMV-seropositive. The chain is built from TRBV6-5 and TRBJ2-3, with D possibly matching TRBD1 (5 bases). CDR3 loop: CASSYSRQFKDTQYF. DNA of the CDR3: TGTGCCAGCAGTTACTCGAGACAGTTCAAAGATACGCAGTATTTT.